The TCR beta chain under discussion was sequenced for a study of T-cell reconstitution after alpha-beta-depleted transplantation in children. The CDR3 is made up of 12 amino acids. Trimming stripped 5 bases from V and 5 bases from J, with 9 bases between. Germline CDR1 SGHTA, CDR2 FQGNSA. This clonotype showed up many times. Its antigen remains unknown. Preparing the TCRbeta library involved the use of unique molecular identifiers. TCRdb independently ran MiXCR on the PCR reads; one entry per CDR3 protein. The sample yields some 220,000 distinct CDR3 sequences, approximately 11% seen once. Study results and caveats: Several hundred graft clones that had expanded were reportedly the source of alpha-beta T cells about two months after transplant. After one year, T-cell counts and TCRbeta diversity mostly came from new T cells. Day-60 TCRbeta diversity that was high in some patients was derived from surviving recipient T cells and thymic progenitors.

The input for sequencing was PBMCs, taken before TCRalphabeta/CD19-depleted stem cell transplant. The TCR comes from a child under two years old with acute myeloid leukemia, due to receive a stem cell transplant. This chain uses TRBV7-2 with TRBJ2-5; D remains unclear. The CDR3 spells CASSLYSETQYF. Here the CDR3 DNA reads TGTGCCAGCAGCCTCTATTCGGAGACCCAGTACTTC.